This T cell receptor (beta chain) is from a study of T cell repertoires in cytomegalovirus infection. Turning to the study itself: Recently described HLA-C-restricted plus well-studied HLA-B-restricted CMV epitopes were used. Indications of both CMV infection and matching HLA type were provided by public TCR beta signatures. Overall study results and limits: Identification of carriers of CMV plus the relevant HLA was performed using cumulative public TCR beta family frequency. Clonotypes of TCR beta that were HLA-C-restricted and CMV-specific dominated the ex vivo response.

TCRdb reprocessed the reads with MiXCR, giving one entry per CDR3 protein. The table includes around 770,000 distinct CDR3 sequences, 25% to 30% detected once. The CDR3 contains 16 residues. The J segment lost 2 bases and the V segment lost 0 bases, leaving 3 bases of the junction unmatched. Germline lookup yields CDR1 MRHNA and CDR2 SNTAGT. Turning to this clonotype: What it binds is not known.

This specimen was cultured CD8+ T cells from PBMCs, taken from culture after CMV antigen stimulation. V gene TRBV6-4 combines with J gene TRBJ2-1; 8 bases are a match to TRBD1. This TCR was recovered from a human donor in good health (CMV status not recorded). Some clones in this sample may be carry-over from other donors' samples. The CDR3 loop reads CASSDSDRGPYNEQFF. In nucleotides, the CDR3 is TGTGCCAGCAGTGACTCCGACAGGGGACCCTACAATGAGCAGTTCTTC.